This T cell receptor (beta chain) stems from a study of blood T cell repertoires in COVID-19. Germline CDR1 and CDR2: MNHEY and SVGAGI. The CDR3 has 12 residues. J was trimmed by 10 bases and V by 5 bases; bases with no gene match: 8. Libraries were prepared by immunoSEQ multiplex PCR; TCRdb keeps only in-frame clonotypes and omits some of them. The data contain 100,000 or so clones, approximately 86% of them seen just once; the ten biggest clones take up approximately 6.8%. Material: peripheral blood. The TCR comes from a man in his sixties with acute or convalescent COVID-19. V and J are TRBV6-5 and TRBJ2-7; 7 nucleotides align to TRBD1. The CDR3 here is CASSPGQPLQYF. Here the CDR3 DNA reads TGTGCCAGCAGTCCGGGACAGCCCCTCCAGTACTTC.